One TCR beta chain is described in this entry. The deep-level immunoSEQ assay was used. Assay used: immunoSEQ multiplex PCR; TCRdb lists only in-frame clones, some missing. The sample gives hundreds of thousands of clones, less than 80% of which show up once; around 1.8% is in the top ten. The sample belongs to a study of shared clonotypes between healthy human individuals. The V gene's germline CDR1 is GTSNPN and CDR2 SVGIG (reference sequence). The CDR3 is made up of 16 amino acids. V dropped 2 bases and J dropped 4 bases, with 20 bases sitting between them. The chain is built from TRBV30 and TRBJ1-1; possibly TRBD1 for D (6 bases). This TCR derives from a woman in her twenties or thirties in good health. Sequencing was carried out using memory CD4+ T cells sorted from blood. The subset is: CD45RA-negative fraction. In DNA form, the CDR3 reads TGTGCCTGGAGTATGGATTGCAGGGGCCGCGGCACTGAAGCTTTCTTT. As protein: CAWSMDCRGRGTEAFF.